This TCR beta chain was identified in a study of cytotoxic CD8 clonotypes in ibrutinib-treated CLL. Study-wide background: On average, each sample had roughly 260,000 productive templates and approximately 100,000 productive rearrangements.

Per germline, CDR1 MNHNY and CDR2 SVGAGI (reference sequence). The length of the CDR3 is 13 residues. Trimming stripped 7 bases from V and 6 bases from J, with 12 bases between. Profiling relied on immunoSEQ multiplex PCR, and the TCRdb table lists in-frame clones only, not all of them. Seen here are roughly 180,000 clones, more than 80% observed once, and the top ten hold about 4.5%. General observations from the study: Baseline clonality, higher than in age-matched healthy donors, tracked circulating CD8+ T-cell counts.

Points on this clone: The antigen is unknown.

This sequence was found in a human donor with chronic lymphocytic leukemia. V gene TRBV6-6 combines with J gene TRBJ2-2; D not resolved. The sequenced sample was PBMCs, obtained after 24 months of ibrutinib treatment. The CDR3 sequence: CASTGLAAGELFF. The CDR3 nucleotides read TGTGCCAGCACCGGTCTTGCGGCCGGGGAGCTGTTTTTT.